The 25 T cell receptor beta chains in this list originate from one sample, sequenced in a study of shared clonotypes between healthy human individuals. Data came from immunoSEQ multiplex PCR; TCRdb stores just in-frame clones and leaves some out. This repertoire shows approximately 980,000 clones, 76% found once; its top ten account for around 1.4%. Sample: memory CD4+ T cells sorted from blood. Subset: CD45RA-negative fraction. The receptors shown here come from a young man in good health.

The rearrangement joins TRBV6-6 to TRBJ1-2; D unresolved. This CDR3 region has 13 residues. In germline, CDR1 is MNHNY, CDR2 SVGAGI (reference sequence). Trimming shortened V by 6 bases and J by 6 bases, and 14 bases separated the two germline ends. The CDR3 bases are TGTGCCAGCAGCCAAGTGAGGCGGAATGGCTACACCTTC. Amino acid sequence: CASSQVRRNGYTF.

The chain uses TRBV5-1 and TRBJ2-5; tentative D call: TRBD1 (6 bases). The germline V and J ends were trimmed by 0 bases and 6 bases, with 18 bases remaining between them. The CDR3 is made up of 16 amino acids. The germline V gene encodes CDR1 SGHRS and CDR2 YFSETQ. Here the CDR3 reads CASSLEVGQFGQTQYF. CDR3 in DNA: TGCGCCAGCAGCTTGGAGGTAGGACAGTTTGGGCAGACCCAGTACTTC.

This sequence joins TRBV2 and TRBJ2-3; D gene uncertain. Trimming took 6 bases from V and 0 from J, leaving 7 bases between them. The CDR3 has 13 amino acids. CDR1 SNHLY and CDR2 FYNNEI come from the germline V gene. DNA of the CDR3: TGTGCCAGCAGGACATATAGCACAGATACGCAGTATTTT. This gives the protein CASRTYSTDTQYF. Looking up the rest from reference TRBV2 and TRBJ2-3 gives the full variable domain: EPEVTQTPSHQVTQMGQEVILRCVPISNHLYFYWYRQILGQKVEFLVSFYNNEISEKSEIFDDQFSVERPDGSNFTLKIRSTKLEDSAMYFCASRTYSTDTQYFGPGTRLTVL.

J is TRBJ1-2 and V is TRBV2; TRBD1 agrees at 7 bases. This CDR3 spans 14 amino acids. Germline V lookup: CDR1 SNHLY, CDR2 FYNNEI. Losses at the gene ends were 7 bases for V and 8 bases for J; bases not matched to a gene: 13. The CDR3 here is CASTGPGTVKGYTF. In DNA form, the CDR3 reads TGTGCCAGCACCGGACCCGGGACAGTGAAAGGCTACACCTTC. The entire variable domain, with the rest obtained from reference TRBV2 and TRBJ1-2, is as follows: EPEVTQTPSHQVTQMGQEVILRCVPISNHLYFYWYRQILGQKVEFLVSFYNNEISEKSEIFDDQFSVERPDGSNFTLKIRSTKLEDSAMYFCASTGPGTVKGYTFGSGTRLTVV.

The rearrangement joins TRBV6-5 to TRBJ1-1, with D maybe TRBD1 (5 bases). Germline values: CDR1 MNHEY, CDR2 SVGAGI. V lost 5 bases and J lost 11, with 12 bases in between. The CDR3 is 11 residues long. The chain's CDR3 is CASSEGVQAFF. In nucleotides, the CDR3 is TGTGCCAGCAGTGAAGGGGTACAGGCTTTCTTT.

This sequence joins TRBV7-3 and TRBJ1-1; 7 bases are shared with TRBD1. CDR3 length equals 14 residues. CDR1 is SGHTA, CDR2 FQGTGA, per germline. J was trimmed by 4 bases and V by 4 bases; bases with no gene match: 6. The DNA of the CDR3 is TGTGCCAGCAGCTCCGGGACAGAGGGCACTGAAGCTTTCTTT. Amino acids: CASSSGTEGTEAFF.

Written as DNA, the CDR3 is TGTGCCAGCAGGGGGGACAGCCCTAACTATGGCTACACCTTC. Translating it yields CASRGDSPNYGYTF. The V gene is TRBV2, the J gene TRBJ1-2, with 7 nucleotides matching TRBD1. The CDR3 has 14 amino acids. Looked up from germline, CDR1 is SNHLY and CDR2 is FYNNEI. V gave up 6 bases and J gave up 0 bases; unmatched junction bases: 4.

The chain has TRBV20-1 and TRBJ1-2; D is ambiguous. CDR1 is DFQATT, CDR2 SNEGSKA, per germline (reference sequence). This CDR3 contains 11 residues. V was shortened by 3 bases and J by 5 bases, with 7 bases between the two germline ends. For the CDR3, the DNA is TGCAGTGCTAGCATCGGTTATGGCTACACCTTC. It codes for CSASIGYGYTF.

The CDR3 region is CASSYTGTDTQYF. The DNA of the CDR3 is TGTGCCAGCAGTTATACAGGGACAGATACGCAGTATTTT. This sequence joins TRBV6-6 and TRBJ2-3, with D maybe TRBD1 (6 bases). Trimming left V 3 bases short and J 3 bases short, with 7 bases between. The CDR3 totals 13 residues. Germline CDR1 and CDR2: MNHNY and SVGAGI (reference sequence).

CDR3: CASSPIPGAHTEAFF. The CDR3 region has the DNA TGTGCCAGCAGCCCCATCCCGGGGGCGCACACTGAAGCTTTCTTT. The chain combines TRBV7-3 with TRBJ1-1; a weak D match, TRBD1 (6 bases). V was pared by 5 bases and J by 3 bases, with 16 bases between. This CDR3 is 15 amino acids long. Germline V gives CDR1 SGHTA, CDR2 FQGTGA.

As to this clone: Additional DNA sequences in this sample encode the identical CDR3. The chain employs TRBV10-3 and TRBJ1-1; no definite D call. The CDR3 is 14 amino acids. Germline V gene lookup returns CDR1 ENHRY and CDR2 SYGVKD. V lost 0 bases and J 2 bases, leaving 7 bases between the germline ends. CDR3 sequence: CAISESEVNTEAFF. The CDR3 DNA is TGTGCCATCAGTGAGTCGGAGGTCAACACTGAAGCTTTCTTT.

V gene TRBV5-4 combines with J gene TRBJ2-7; 12 bases fit TRBD2. The V gene end was trimmed by 4 bases and the J gene end by 1 base; junction bases not matched to a gene: 9. This CDR3 is 17 amino acids long. Germline V gene data show CDR1 as SGHNT and CDR2 as YYREEE (reference sequence). CDR3 residues: CASSRTSGNVGSYEQYF. The CDR3 region has the DNA TGTGCCAGCAGCAGGACTAGCGGGAATGTTGGGTCCTACGAGCAGTACTTC.

The V gene is TRBV7-9, the J gene TRBJ2-2, with D perhaps matching TRBD2 (5 bases). The germline gives CDR1 SEHNR, CDR2 FQNEAQ (reference sequence). The CDR3 spans 15 residues. Trimming left V 0 bases short and J 6 bases short, with 11 bases between. The CDR3 is CASSLAWTPPGELFF. CDR3 nucleotide sequence: TGTGCCAGCAGCTTAGCGTGGACTCCCCCCGGGGAGCTGTTTTTT.

The chain employs TRBV13 and TRBJ2-7, with 9 bases identical to TRBD1. After removal of 3 bases from V and 6 bases from J, the junction contained 9 bases not matched to a gene. The CDR3 extends over 15 amino acids. CDR1 is PRHDT, CDR2 FYEKMQ, per germline (reference sequence). The CDR3: CASSFKGTGLSEQYF. The CDR3 nucleotides are TGTGCCAGCAGCTTCAAGGGGACAGGGCTCTCCGAGCAGTACTTC.

Notes on this clone: The likely explanation is a read error, given a far larger clone one base away. The chain joins TRBV6-1 to TRBJ1-2, with TRBD1 matching over 9 bases. V trimming: 7 bases; J trimming: 2 bases; junction bases outside the gene matches: 5. Germline V gene data show CDR1 as MNHNS and CDR2 as SASEGT. The CDR3 is 14 residues long. Written as DNA, the CDR3 is TGTGCCAGCATCTTCGGGACAGGGAACTATGGCTACACCTTC. It codes for CASIFGTGNYGYTF.

The V and J genes are TRBV2 and TRBJ1-2; 7 bases map to TRBD1. The CDR3 runs 13 residues. The trim removed 6 bases at V and 8 bases at J, leaving 9 bases unmatched. Looked up from germline, CDR1 is SNHLY and CDR2 is FYNNEI. The DNA of the CDR3 is TGTGCCAGCAGGGGGACAGTAGGAAAGGGCTACACCTTC. This sequence encodes CASRGTVGKGYTF.

The chain couples TRBV7-9 to TRBJ1-3; D might be TRBD1 (5 bases). Trimming removed 1 base at V and 1 base at J, with 5 bases between. This CDR3 is 14 amino acids long. The germline V gene has CDR1 SEHNR and CDR2 FQNEAQ (reference sequence). CDR3 sequence (DNA): TGTGCCAGCAGCTTAGGACAGTCTGGAAACACCATATATTTT. It translates to CASSLGQSGNTIYF.

This clone was seen only a few times. CDR3 in amino acids: CASSQEHLNTEAFF. The DNA of the CDR3 is TGTGCCAGCAGCCAAGAGCACTTGAACACTGAAGCTTTCTTT. The genes are TRBV4-2 and TRBJ1-1; D unclear. Germline V lookup: CDR1 LGHNA, CDR2 YNFKEQ. Trimming removed 0 bases from V and 0 bases from J, with 5 bases in between. The CDR3 is made up of 14 amino acids.

CDR3 nucleotides: TGTGCCAGCAGCCACGGACAACTCTATGGCTACACCTTC. This translates into CASSHGQLYGYTF. V gene TRBV28 combines with J gene TRBJ1-2; tentative D call: TRBD1 (5 bases). CDR3 length equals 13 residues. V gave up 6 bases and J gave up 4 bases, with 12 bases separating them. Germline lookup yields CDR1 MDHEN and CDR2 SYDVKM.

The chain links TRBV7-6 to TRBJ2-1; 10 bases align to TRBD1. Germline values: CDR1 SGHVS, CDR2 FNYEAQ. J gave up 10 bases and V 2 bases, and 8 bases lay outside the gene matches. The CDR3 runs to 15 residues. The CDR3, as DNA: TGTGCCAGCAGCTTAATGAGGGGACAGGGGATGGAGCAGTTCTTC. Encoded protein: CASSLMRGQGMEQFF.

At least ten counts were recorded for this clone. The chain couples TRBV30 to TRBJ2-2; 9 bases map to TRBD1. V trimming: 5 bases; J trimming: 2 bases; junction bases outside the gene matches: 6. The CDR3 has 15 residues. Germline CDR1 and CDR2: GTSNPN and SVGIG (reference sequence). The CDR3 DNA reads TGTGCCTGGCGCCGGGACAGGGTTAACACCGGGGAGCTGTTTTTT. Amino acid sequence: CAWRRDRVNTGELFF.

A word on this clone: Just one base apart from a much larger clone, this may be a read error. The rearrangement joins TRBV28 to TRBJ1-3; D unresolved. The CDR3 has 12 residues. V lost 6 bases and J lost 0, with 3 bases in between. CDR1 and CDR2 from the germline V gene are MDHEN and SYDVKM. CDR3 sequence reads: CASRTSGNTIYF. The CDR3 DNA reads as TGTGCCAGCAGGACCTCTGGAAACACCATATATTTT.

The rearrangement links TRBV2 to TRBJ1-1; 7 bases are shared with TRBD1. The CDR3 has 13 residues. Germline loops: CDR1 SNHLY, CDR2 FYNNEI. V trimming: 2 bases; J trimming: 10 bases; junction bases outside the gene matches: 7. In nucleotides, the CDR3 is TGTGCCAGCAGTGAATTGGAGGGGGCGCGAGCTTTCTTT. It translates to CASSELEGARAFF.

A few counts support this clone. This CDR3 is CASSNTWGETQYF. In DNA form, the CDR3 reads TGTGCCAGCAGTAACACTTGGGGGGAGACCCAGTACTTC. The chain carries TRBV2 and TRBJ2-5; D is perhaps TRBD1 or TRBD2 (5 bases each). The CDR3 has 13 amino acids. CDR1 and CDR2 (germline): SNHLY, FYNNEI. Trimming pared 5 bases from V and 5 bases from J, leaving 12 bases between. The full variable domain, its missing parts supplied by reference TRBV2 and TRBJ2-5, is EPEVTQTPSHQVTQMGQEVILRCVPISNHLYFYWYRQILGQKVEFLVSFYNNEISEKSEIFDDQFSVERPDGSNFTLKIRSTKLEDSAMYFCASSNTWGETQYFGPGTRLLVL.

This clone was counted only a few times. The rearrangement uses TRBV10-1 and TRBJ1-5; D is ambiguous. The CDR3 has 14 amino acids. Germline values: CDR1 WNHNN, CDR2 SYGVQD (reference sequence). Trimming took 0 bases from V and 9 from J, leaving 12 bases between them. The CDR3 reads CASSESSTQGPQHF. The CDR3 nucleotides are TGCGCCAGCAGTGAGTCTAGTACCCAAGGGCCCCAGCATTTT.